The clone carrying this T cell receptor (beta chain) was seen a few times. Its antigen is as yet unknown. J was trimmed by 6 bases and V by 6 bases; bases with no gene match: 3. The CDR3 extends over 12 amino acids. CDR1 MNHEY and CDR2 SVGEGT come from the germline V gene. The entry originates in a study of blood T cells in healthy people across ages. General study findings and limits: Older age went with lower TCR beta diversity per million T cells, in a roughly linear way.

It was with a sample-barcoded 5' primer and a J-beta primer mix that a second PCR of roughly 6 to 12 cycles was run. Each cDNA molecule carried a tag from a template-switch adaptor that contained 12 random nucleotides. Each sample yielded at least 2.5 million CDR3-containing paired-end reads. TCRdb reanalysed the 5' RACE reads using MiXCR and keeps one entry per CDR3 protein. The sample records around 1.5 million distinct CDR3 sequences, approximately 42% being singletons. The sequenced sample was blood. The TCR originated in a young woman in good health. The chain carries TRBV6-2 or TRBV6-3 and TRBJ1-2; 8 bases map to TRBD1. CDR3 DNA: TGTGCCAGCAGACAGGGGGAGCATGGCTACACCTTC. Translated: CASRQGEHGYTF.